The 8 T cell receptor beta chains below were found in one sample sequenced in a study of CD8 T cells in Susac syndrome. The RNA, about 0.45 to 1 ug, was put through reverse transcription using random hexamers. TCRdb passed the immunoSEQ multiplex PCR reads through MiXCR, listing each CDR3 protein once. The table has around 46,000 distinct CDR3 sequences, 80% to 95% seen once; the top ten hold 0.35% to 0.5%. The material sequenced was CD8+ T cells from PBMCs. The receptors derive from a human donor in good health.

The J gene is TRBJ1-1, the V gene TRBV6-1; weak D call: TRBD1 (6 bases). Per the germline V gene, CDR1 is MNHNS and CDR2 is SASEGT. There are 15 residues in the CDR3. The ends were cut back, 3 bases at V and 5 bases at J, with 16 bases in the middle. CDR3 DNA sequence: TGTGCCAGCAGTGATTGGCGGGGGCTGGGGACTGAAGCTTTCTTT. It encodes CASSDWRGLGTEAFF.

The CDR3 sequence is CASSPSTGTNTEAFF. In DNA form, the CDR3 reads TGTGCCAGCAGTCCATCGACAGGGACTAACACTGAAGCTTTCTTT. The chain carries TRBV27 and TRBJ1-1; 7 nucleotides match TRBD1. CDR1 MNHEY and CDR2 SMNVEV come from the germline V gene (reference sequence). The CDR3 has 15 amino acids. The V and J ends lost 5 bases and 2 bases, in that order; junction bases with no gene match: 8.

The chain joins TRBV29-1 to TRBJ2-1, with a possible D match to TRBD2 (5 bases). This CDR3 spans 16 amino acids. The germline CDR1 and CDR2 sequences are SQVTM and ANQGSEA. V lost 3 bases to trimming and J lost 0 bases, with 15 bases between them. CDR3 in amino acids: CSVDPLLRASYNEQFF. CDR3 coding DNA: TGCAGCGTTGACCCCCTTTTGCGGGCCTCCTACAATGAGCAGTTCTTC.

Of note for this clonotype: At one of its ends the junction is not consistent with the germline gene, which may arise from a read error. The CDR3 sequence: CASSIGQGAGELFF. Here the CDR3 DNA reads TGTGCTAGCAGCATAGGACAGGGGGCCGGGGAGCTGTTTTTT. The genes are TRBV7-7 and TRBJ2-2; 10 positions match TRBD1. The CDR3 extends over 14 amino acids. Germline lookup yields CDR1 SSHAT and CDR2 FNYEAQ (reference sequence).

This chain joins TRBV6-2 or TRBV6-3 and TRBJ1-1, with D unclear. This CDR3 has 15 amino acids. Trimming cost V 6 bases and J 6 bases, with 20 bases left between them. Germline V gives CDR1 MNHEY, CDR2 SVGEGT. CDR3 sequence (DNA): TGTGCCAGCAGCTCTCACCCGGGCCAAGATTCTGAAGCTTTCTTT. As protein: CASSSHPGQDSEAFF.

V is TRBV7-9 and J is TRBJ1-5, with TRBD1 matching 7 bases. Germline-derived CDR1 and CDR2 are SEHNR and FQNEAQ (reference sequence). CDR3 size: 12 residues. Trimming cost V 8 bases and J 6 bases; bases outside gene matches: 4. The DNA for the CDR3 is TGTGCCAGCGACAGGGTGGGTCAGCCCCAGCATTTT. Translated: CASDRVGQPQHF.

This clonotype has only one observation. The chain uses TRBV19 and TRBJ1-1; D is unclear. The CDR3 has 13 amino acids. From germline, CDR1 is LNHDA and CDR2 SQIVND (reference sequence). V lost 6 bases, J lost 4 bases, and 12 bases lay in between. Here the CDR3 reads CASSPAPSTEAFF. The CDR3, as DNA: TGTGCCAGTAGCCCGGCCCCTTCCACTGAAGCTTTCTTT.

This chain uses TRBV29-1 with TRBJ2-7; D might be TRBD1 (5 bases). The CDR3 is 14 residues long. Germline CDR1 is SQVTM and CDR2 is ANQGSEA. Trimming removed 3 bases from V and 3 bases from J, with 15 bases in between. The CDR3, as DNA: TGCAGCGTTGAGGGCGATGGGGCCCTCTACGAGCAGTACTTC. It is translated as CSVEGDGALYEQYF.